These T cell receptor beta chains were read from a single sample in a study of T-cell memory formation after mild COVID-19. TCRdb analysed the 5' RACE reads with MiXCR anew, one entry per CDR3 protein. The repertoire holds roughly 110,000 distinct CDR3 sequences, with about 15% as singletons. Sequencing input: PBMCs or a T cell subset sorted from them (not recorded which). Receptors originate from a man between 18 and 35 years old who had mild COVID-19 (a few samples of this study predate the infection). Cell type and time point are not known. Both conserved end residues are part of each CDR3. Some rows have no size entry. The others give once, few or many, or a class for an expanded clone.

V gene,J gene,clone size,CDR3 protein
TRBV7-9,TRBJ1-3,.,CAGSFDSSGNTIYF
TRBV6-2/TRBV6-3,TRBJ2-1,.,CASRGWESSYNEQFF
TRBV6-1,TRBJ1-4,few,CASSEPDRGRDEKLFF
TRBV7-6,TRBJ2-2,.,CASTSGGVTGELFF
TRBV28,TRBJ2-1,.,CASSPTWGANEQFF
TRBV6-5,TRBJ2-3,few,CASSSPRVADTQYF
TRBV5-1,TRBJ2-7,.,CASSQARGAYEQYF
TRBV7-9,TRBJ1-2,.,CASSSPTGPKYGYTF
TRBV12-3/TRBV12-4,TRBJ1-2,.,CASSPMYGTGPYGYTF
TRBV20-1,TRBJ2-7,few,CSAGQTRNSYEQYF
TRBV20-1,TRBJ2-7,many,CSARDPGQLHEQYF
TRBV21-1,TRBJ2-7,.,CASSIRDRAYEQYF
TRBV27,TRBJ1-5,.,CASRLTGGGNQPQHF
TRBV5-5,TRBJ2-1,many,CASSLQQGKYNEQFF
TRBV7-3,TRBJ2-1,.,CASSFVAGGPTYNEQFF
TRBV12-3/TRBV12-4,TRBJ2-1,many,CASTPGQGNNEQFF
TRBV20-1,TRBJ2-7,.,CSASWQTGEQYF
TRBV7-9,TRBJ2-7,few,CASSSGEGLHEQYF
TRBV5-1,TRBJ1-1,few,CASSTFDRGPENTEAFF
TRBV7-9,TRBJ2-3,many,CASSSYRGGGSTDTQYF
TRBV28,TRBJ2-4,.,CASRPASTRNIQYF
TRBV7-9,TRBJ2-3,few,CASSPGARGNADTQYF
TRBV19,TRBJ2-7,few,CASQRGGAYEQYF
TRBV24-1,TRBJ2-5,.,CATSVKDQETQYF
TRBV27,TRBJ2-5,few,CASSPGLWETQYF
TRBV9,TRBJ2-1,.,CASSGGLAAYNEQFF
TRBV5-1,TRBJ1-3,.,CASSPWTGSSGNTIYF
TRBV5-1,TRBJ2-1,.,CASRPINDRGQNEQFF
TRBV5-1,TRBJ2-3,.,CASSSPTSGHTDTQYF
TRBV9,TRBJ1-2,.,CASSRTGGTYGYTF
TRBV7-8,TRBJ1-2,.,CASSFPLGTGHGYTF
TRBV11-2,TRBJ1-1,.,CASSLATPGQGIYSNTEAFF
TRBV6-6,TRBJ2-5,many,CASSYWRAAEETQYF
TRBV6-5,TRBJ1-3,few,CASSYSPEGAGNTIYF
TRBV11-2,TRBJ2-3,many,CASSSLAEITDTQYF
TRBV15,TRBJ1-2,.,CATSSRTGTYGYTF
TRBV27,TRBJ1-5,few,CASSLGQGNNQPQHF
TRBV6-1,TRBJ1-2,few,CASKHPGSSYGYTF
TRBV21-1,TRBJ2-3,few,CASSKEGRGLAGSTDTQYF
TRBV4-1,TRBJ2-1,.,CASSQEPAAGVSNEQFF
TRBV7-2,TRBJ2-3,.,CASSLAVWAGADTQYF
TRBV6-1,TRBJ1-5,once,CASSAGGGSNQPQHF
TRBV2,TRBJ2-3,few,CASSELKSYSTDTQYF
TRBV7-9,TRBJ1-2,.,CASSLTAIVQGPYGYTF
TRBV4-2,TRBJ1-6,few,CASSQVFVGDSFNSPLHF
TRBV6-5,TRBJ2-4,many,CASSSAGFSDIQYF
TRBV6-6,TRBJ2-5,.,CASSYAPEVRETQYF
TRBV6-2/TRBV6-3,TRBJ2-7,few,CATTSRAEQYF